The sample holds a few counts of the clone carrying this T cell receptor (beta chain). The antigen remains undetermined. The sample comes from a study of T cell repertoires in cytomegalovirus infection. Study-level background: A matching HLA type, together with CMV infection, was signaled by public TCR beta signatures.

Germline lookup yields CDR1 MDHEN and CDR2 SYDVKM. The V gene end was trimmed by 4 bases and the J gene end by 5 bases; junction bases not matched to a gene: 7. The CDR3 contains 16 residues. TCRdb re-analysed the reads in MiXCR, keeping a single row per CDR3 protein. The sample has 500,000 or so distinct CDR3 sequences; about 15% are singletons. General study results and limits: Totalled public TCR beta family frequency picked out people who carried CMV plus the relevant HLA. HLA-C-restricted CMV-specific TCR beta clonotypes were dominant in the ex vivo response.

The TCR was taken from a human donor in good health (CMV status not recorded). Some clones in this sample may be carry-over from other donors' samples. The genes are TRBV28 and TRBJ2-3, with 12 bases identical to TRBD2. The sequenced material came from CD8+ T cells from PBMCs. CDR3 residues: CASSSRTSGMEDTQYF. As DNA, the CDR3 is TGTGCCAGCAGTTCCCGGACTAGCGGGATGGAAGATACGCAGTATTTT.